This TCR beta chain stems from a study of identical twins. TCRdb itself ran the 5' RACE reads through MiXCR, one entry per CDR3 protein. The profile shows roughly 770,000 distinct CDR3 sequences, 18% of them singletons. Study-level results: There was more out-of-frame TCR alpha sharing in monozygotic twins than models estimated.

Points on this clonotype: Its target is unknown.

The CDR3 runs to 17 residues. Per the germline V gene, CDR1 is SEHNR and CDR2 is FQNEAQ (reference sequence). The V gene end was trimmed by 1 base and the J gene end by 0 bases; junction bases not matched to a gene: 8. The same data also went into a second study, on T cells expressing NK-cell markers. This second study notes: In a handful of donors, dominant clonotypes made up roughly 25-60.1% of CD3+CD56-NKG2C+ cells.

This TCR came from a woman aged 18-30 years in good health. The chain links TRBV7-9 to TRBJ2-7, with 8 bases matching TRBD2. Sequenced input: PBMCs. The CDR3 loop reads CASSLGQTGGSSYEQYF. The CDR3 nucleotides are TGTGCCAGCAGCTTAGGCCAAACGGGAGGGAGCTCCTACGAGCAGTACTTC.